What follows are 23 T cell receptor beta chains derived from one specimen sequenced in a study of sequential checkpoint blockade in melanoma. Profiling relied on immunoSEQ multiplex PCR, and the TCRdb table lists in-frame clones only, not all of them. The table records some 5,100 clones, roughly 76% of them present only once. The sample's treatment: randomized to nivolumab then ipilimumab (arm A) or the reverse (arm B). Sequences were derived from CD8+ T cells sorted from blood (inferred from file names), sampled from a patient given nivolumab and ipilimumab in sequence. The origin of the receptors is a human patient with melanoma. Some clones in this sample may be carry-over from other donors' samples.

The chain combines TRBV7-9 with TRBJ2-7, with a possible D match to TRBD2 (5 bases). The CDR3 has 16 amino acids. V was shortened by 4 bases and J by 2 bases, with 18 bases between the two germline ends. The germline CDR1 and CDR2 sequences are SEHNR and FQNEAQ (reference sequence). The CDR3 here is CASSSTPPPGAYEQYF. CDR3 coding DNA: TGTGCCAGCAGCTCCACCCCGCCGCCCGGGGCCTACGAGCAGTACTTC.

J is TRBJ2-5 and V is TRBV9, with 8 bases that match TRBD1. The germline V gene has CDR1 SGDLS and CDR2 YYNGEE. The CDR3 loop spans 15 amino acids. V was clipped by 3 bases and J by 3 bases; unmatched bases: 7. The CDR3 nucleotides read TGTGCCAGCAGCGGGGGACAGGAGTTAGAAGAGACCCAGTACTTC. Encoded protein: CASSGGQELEETQYF.

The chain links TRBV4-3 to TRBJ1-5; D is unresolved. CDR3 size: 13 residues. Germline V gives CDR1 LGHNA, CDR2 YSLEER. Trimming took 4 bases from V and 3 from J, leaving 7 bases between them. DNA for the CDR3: TGCGCCAGCAGCCTCGGTTTCAATCAGCCCCAGCATTTT. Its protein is CASSLGFNQPQHF.

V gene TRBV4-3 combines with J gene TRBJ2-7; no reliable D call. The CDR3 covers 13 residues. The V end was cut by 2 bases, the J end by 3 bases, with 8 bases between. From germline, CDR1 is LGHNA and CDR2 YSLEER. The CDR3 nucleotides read TGCGCCAGCAGCCAATCCGAGGACTACGAGCAGTACTTC. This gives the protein CASSQSEDYEQYF.

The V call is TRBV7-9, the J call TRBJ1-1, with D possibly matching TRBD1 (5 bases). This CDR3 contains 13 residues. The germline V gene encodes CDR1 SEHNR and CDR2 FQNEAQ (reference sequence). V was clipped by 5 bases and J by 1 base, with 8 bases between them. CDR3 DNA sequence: TGTGCCAGCAGCCGAACAGGGAACACTGAAGCTTTCTTT. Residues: CASSRTGNTEAFF. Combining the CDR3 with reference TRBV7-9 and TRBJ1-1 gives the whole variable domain DTGVSQNPRHKITKRGQNVTFRCDPISEHNRLYWYRQTLGQGPEFLTYFQNEAQLEKSRLLSDRFSAERPKGSFSTLEIQRTEQGDSAMYLCASSRTGNTEAFFGQGTRLTVV.

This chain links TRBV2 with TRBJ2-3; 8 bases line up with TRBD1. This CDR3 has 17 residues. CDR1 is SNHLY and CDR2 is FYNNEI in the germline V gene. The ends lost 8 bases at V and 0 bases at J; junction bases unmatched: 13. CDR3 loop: CASGYIPGQASTDTQYF. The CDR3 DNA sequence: TGTGCCAGCGGATATATTCCGGGACAGGCTAGCACAGATACGCAGTATTTT.

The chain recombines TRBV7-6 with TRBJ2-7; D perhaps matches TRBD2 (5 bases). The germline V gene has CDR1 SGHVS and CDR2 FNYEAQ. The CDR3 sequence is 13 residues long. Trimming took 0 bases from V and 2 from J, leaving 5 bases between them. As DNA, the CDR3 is TGTGCCAGCAGCTTAGCCGGGGCCTACGAGCAGTACTTC. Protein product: CASSLAGAYEQYF.

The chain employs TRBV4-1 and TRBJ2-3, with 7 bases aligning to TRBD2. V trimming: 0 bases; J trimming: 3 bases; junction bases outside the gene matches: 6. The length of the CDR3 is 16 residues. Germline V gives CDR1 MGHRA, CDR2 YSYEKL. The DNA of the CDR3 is TGCGCCAGCAGCCAAGACGTACTAGCGTCTACAGATACGCAGTATTTT. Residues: CASSQDVLASTDTQYF.

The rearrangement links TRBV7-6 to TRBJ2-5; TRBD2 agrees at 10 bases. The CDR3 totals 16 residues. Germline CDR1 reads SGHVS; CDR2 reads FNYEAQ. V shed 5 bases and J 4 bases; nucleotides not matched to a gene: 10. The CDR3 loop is CASSQSSGGGRETQYF. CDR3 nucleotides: TGTGCCAGCAGCCAGTCTAGCGGGGGTGGAAGAGAGACCCAGTACTTC.

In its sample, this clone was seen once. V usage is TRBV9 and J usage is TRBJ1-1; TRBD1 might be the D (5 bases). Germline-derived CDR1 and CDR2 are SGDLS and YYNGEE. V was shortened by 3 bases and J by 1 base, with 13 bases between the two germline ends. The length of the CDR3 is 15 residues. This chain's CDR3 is CASSETQTANTEAFF. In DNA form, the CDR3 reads TGTGCCAGCAGCGAAACCCAGACAGCGAACACTGAAGCTTTCTTT.

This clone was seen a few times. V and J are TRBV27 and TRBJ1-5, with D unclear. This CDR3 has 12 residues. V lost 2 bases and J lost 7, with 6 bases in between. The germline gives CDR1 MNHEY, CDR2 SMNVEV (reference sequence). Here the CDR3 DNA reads TGTGCCAGCAGTTTAGTGGGCCAGCCCCAGCATTTT. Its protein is CASSLVGQPQHF.

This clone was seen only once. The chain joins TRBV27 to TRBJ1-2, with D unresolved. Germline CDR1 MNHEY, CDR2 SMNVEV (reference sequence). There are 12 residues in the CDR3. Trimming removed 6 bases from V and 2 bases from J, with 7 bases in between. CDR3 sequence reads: CASSRGNYGYTF. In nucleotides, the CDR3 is TGTGCCAGCAGCAGAGGGAACTATGGCTACACCTTC.

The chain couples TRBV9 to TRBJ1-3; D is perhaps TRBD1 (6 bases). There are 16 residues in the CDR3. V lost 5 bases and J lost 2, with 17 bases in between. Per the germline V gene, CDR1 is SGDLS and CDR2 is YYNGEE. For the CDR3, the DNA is TGTGCCAGCAGTGCAGGCTGGACAGAGACTGGAAACACCATATATTTT. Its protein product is CASSAGWTETGNTIYF.

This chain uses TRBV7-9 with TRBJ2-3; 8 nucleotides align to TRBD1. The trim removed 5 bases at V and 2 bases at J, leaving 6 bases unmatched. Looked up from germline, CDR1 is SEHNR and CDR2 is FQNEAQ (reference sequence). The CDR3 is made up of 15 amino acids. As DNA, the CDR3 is TGTGCCAGCAGCCGCGGGACAGGAACCACAGATACGCAGTATTTT. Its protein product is CASSRGTGTTDTQYF.

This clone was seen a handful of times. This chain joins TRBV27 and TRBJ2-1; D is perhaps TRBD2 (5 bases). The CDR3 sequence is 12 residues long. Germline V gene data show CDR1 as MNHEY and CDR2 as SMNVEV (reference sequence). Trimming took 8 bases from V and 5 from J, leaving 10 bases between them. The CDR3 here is CASRHGDNEQFF. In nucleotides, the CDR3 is TGTGCCAGCCGTCACGGGGACAATGAGCAGTTCTTC.

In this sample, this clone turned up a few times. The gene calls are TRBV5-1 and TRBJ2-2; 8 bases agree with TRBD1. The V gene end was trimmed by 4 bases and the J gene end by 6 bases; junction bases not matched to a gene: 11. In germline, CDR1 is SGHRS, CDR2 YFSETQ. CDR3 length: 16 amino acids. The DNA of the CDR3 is TGCGCCAGCAGCCTCCGACAGGGGATGGCCCCCGGGGAGCTGTTTTTT. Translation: CASSLRQGMAPGELFF.

CDR3 amino acids: CASSGGQGPYGYTF. The CDR3 DNA is TGTGCCAGCAGTGGGGGACAGGGACCCTATGGCTACACCTTC. The J gene is TRBJ1-2, the V gene TRBV2; 9 bases fit TRBD1. Germline CDR1 reads SNHLY; CDR2 reads FYNNEI. There are 14 residues in the CDR3. Unmatched junction bases numbered 4, after V lost 4 bases and J lost 4 bases.

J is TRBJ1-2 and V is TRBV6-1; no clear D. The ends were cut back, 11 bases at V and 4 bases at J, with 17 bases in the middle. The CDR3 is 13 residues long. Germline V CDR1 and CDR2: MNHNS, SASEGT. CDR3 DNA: TGTGCCGGGGTGGTTGGGGAGACCTATGGCTACACCTTC. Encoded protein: CAGVVGETYGYTF.

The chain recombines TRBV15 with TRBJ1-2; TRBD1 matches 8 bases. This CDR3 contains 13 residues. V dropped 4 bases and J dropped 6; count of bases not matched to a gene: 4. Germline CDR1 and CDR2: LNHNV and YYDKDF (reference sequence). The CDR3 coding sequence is TGTGCCACCAGCACAGGGGGCGTCGATGGCTACACCTTC. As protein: CATSTGGVDGYTF.

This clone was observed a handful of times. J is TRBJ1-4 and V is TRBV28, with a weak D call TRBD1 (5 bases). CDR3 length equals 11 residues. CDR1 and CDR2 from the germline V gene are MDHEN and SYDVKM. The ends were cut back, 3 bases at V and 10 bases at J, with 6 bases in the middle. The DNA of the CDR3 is TGTGCCAGCAGTTTCGGGGGAAAACTGTTTTTT. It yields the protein CASSFGGKLFF.

The CDR3 region has the DNA TGTGCCAGCAGTCCAAGACCGCGGGGCAATGAGCAGTTCTTC. Amino acid sequence: CASSPRPRGNEQFF. The chain uses TRBV27 and TRBJ2-1; maybe TRBD2 (6 bases). V lost 5 bases and J 6 bases, leaving 14 bases between the germline ends. Germline assignment: CDR1 MNHEY and CDR2 SMNVEV (reference sequence). This CDR3 comprises 14 residues.

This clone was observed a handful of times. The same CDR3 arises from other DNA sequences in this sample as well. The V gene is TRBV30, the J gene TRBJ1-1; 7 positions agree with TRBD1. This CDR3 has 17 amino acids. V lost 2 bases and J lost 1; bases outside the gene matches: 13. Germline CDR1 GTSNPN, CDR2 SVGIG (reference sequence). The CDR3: CAWSSPPAGTANTEAFF. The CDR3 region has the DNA TGTGCCTGGAGTTCACCACCCGCCGGGACAGCGAACACTGAAGCTTTCTTT.

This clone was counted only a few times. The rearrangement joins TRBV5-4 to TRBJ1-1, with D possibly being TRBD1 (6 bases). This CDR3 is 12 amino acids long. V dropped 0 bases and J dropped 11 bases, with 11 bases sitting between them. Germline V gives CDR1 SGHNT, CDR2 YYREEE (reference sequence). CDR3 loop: CASSLAGGPAFF. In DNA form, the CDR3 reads TGTGCCAGCAGCTTGGCGGGGGGGCCTGCTTTCTTT.